This T cell receptor beta chain was recorded in a study of cytomegalovirus exposure and HLA in healthy donors. On this clone: The antigen is undetermined.

The primer mix had 60 Vbeta and 13 Jbeta primers. Sequencing was performed with immunoSEQ multiplex PCR; in TCRdb, only in-frame clones are kept and a portion is missing. The table includes about 200,000 clones, 82% detected once. Broader study findings: Investigators reported approximately 150 TCR beta chains as tied to cytomegalovirus. Specificity for CMV antigens was confirmed in vitro for a few of the CMV-associated chains. Later, an analysis showed that TCR beta chains associated with HLA were more clonally expanded than others that were equally common.

CDR3 length: 15 residues. Germline CDR1 and CDR2: SEHNR and FQNEAQ (reference sequence). V was clipped by 5 bases and J by 4 bases, with 18 bases between them. This clonotype originated in a boy between 2 and 10 years old in good health and CMV-seronegative. The chain employs TRBV7-9 and TRBJ2-7, with D possibly TRBD1 on 6 matching bases. The sequencing sample was made of PBMCs. In DNA form, the CDR3 reads TGTGCCAGCAGCCCCCGGACAGCTACGAAGTACGAGCAGTACTTC. Protein: CASSPRTATKYEQYF.